These T cell receptor beta chains were read from a single sample in a study of OX40 agonist ivuxolimab in advanced cancers. Here immunoSEQ multiplex PCR was the method, and the copy in TCRdb shows in-frame clones only, minus some. The table has tens of thousands of clones, approximately 89% seen once. This specimen consisted of CD4+ or CD8+ T cells sorted from blood, obtained in a trial of the OX40 agonist ivuxolimab. These TCRs come from an adult with an advanced solid tumor such as melanoma, head and neck, liver or kidney cancer. The CDR3 runs from the conserved cysteine through the conserved F or W. A D gene is named only where the DNA matches it firmly. Rows give clone size only sometimes, using once, few, many, or a class for an expanded clone.

>-|-|TRBJ1-2|TRBV28
CASSRLQDYGYTF
TGTGCCAGCAGTCGGTTACAGGACTATGGCTACACCTTC
>-|-|TRBJ1-2|TRBV6-6
CASSYHPEGLYGYTF
TGTGCCAGCAGTTACCACCCGGAGGGACTTTATGGCTACACCTTC
>-|-|TRBJ2-5|TRBV19
CASSIRFGGETQYF
-
>-|-|TRBJ2-5|TRBV29-1
CSVQARQETQYF
TGCAGCGTCCAGGCCAGACAAGAGACCCAGTACTTC
>-|-|TRBJ2-1|TRBV10-1
CASSDSGGSYNEQFF
TGCGCCAGCAGTGATAGCGGCGGGTCCTACAATGAGCAGTTCTTC
>-|-|TRBJ2-1|TRBV5-1
CASSFRGVSEQFF
TGCGCCAGCAGCTTCAGGGGGGTCAGTGAGCAGTTCTTC
>-|-|TRBJ2-6|TRBV7-6
CASSLREISGANVLTF
TGTGCCAGCAGCCTCAGAGAGATCTCTGGGGCCAACGTCCTGACTTTC
>TRBD1|-|TRBJ2-5|TRBV5-1
CASSRQRTGGGETQYF
TGCGCCAGCAGCCGCCAAAGGACAGGGGGTGGTGAGACCCAGTACTTC
>-|-|TRBJ2-3|TRBV7-7
CASSPGGGGVLGTDTQYF
TGTGCTAGCAGCCCTGGTGGCGGAGGGGTTTTGGGGACAGATACGCAGTATTTT
>TRBD2|once|TRBJ2-5|TRBV15
CATSRGSREGWETQYF
TGTGCCACCAGCAGAGGGTCGCGGGAGGGCTGGGAGACCCAGTACTTC
>-|once|TRBJ2-6|TRBV19
CASSISNSGANVLTF
TGTGCCAGTAGTATAAGCAACTCTGGGGCCAACGTCCTGACTTTC
>-|-|TRBJ1-6|TRBV25-1
CASSTMVGDSPLHF
TGTGCCAGCAGTACGATGGTAGGGGATTCACCCCTCCACTTT
>-|-|TRBJ1-5|TRBV28
CASSLGGSNQPQHF
TGTGCCAGCAGTTTAGGGGGGAGCAATCAGCCCCAGCATTTT
>-|once|TRBJ2-3|TRBV30
CACENDGTTSYF
TGTGCCTGCGAGAATGACGGGACAACATCGTATTTT
>-|-|TRBJ2-3|TRBV27
CASSPLGGGPDTQYF
TGTGCCAGCAGTCCTCTGGGCGGCGGGCCAGATACGCAGTATTTT
>TRBD2|-|TRBJ2-2|TRBV7-2
CASSLNGGRNSGELFF
TGTGCCAGCAGCTTAAATGGCGGGAGGAACTCCGGGGAGCTGTTTTTT
>-|-|TRBJ2-3|TRBV6-6
CASSYRGQRTDTQYF
TGTGCCAGCAGTTACCGGGGGCAAAGAACAGATACGCAGTATTTT